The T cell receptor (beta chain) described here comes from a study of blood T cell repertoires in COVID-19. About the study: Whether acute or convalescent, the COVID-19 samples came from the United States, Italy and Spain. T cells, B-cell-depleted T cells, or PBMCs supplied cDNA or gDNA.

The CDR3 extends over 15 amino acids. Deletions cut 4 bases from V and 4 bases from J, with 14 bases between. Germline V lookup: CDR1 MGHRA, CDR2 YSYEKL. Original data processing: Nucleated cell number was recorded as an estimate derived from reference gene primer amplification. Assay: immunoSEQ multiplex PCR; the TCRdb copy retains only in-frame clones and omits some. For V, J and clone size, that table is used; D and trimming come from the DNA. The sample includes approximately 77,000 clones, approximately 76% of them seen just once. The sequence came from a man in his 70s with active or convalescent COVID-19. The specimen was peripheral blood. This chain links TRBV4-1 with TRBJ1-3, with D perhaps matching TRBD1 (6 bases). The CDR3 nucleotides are TGCGCCAGCAGCCCACGACAGGAAGAGGGAAACACCATATATTTT. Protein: CASSPRQEEGNTIYF.